The next 32 T cell receptor beta chains were all read from a single sample in a study of cytomegalovirus exposure and HLA in healthy donors (dated by TCRdb to the late 2010s). The library was made by the immunoSEQ multiplex PCR assay. The multiplex PCR relied on a mix of 60 forward primers for TCR Vbeta segments and 13 reverse primers for TCR Jbeta segments. Not all clones reach the TCRdb copy of this immuneACCESS table, which keeps in-frame sequences only. Checked studies attribute under half of the gap to unresolved V genes and leave the rest unexplained. The sample table records around 170,000 clones; approximately 80% of these occur just once. The ten biggest clones cover 2% to 3% of the sample. The source material was PBMCs. All receptors come from a woman aged 45 to 65 in good health and CMV-seropositive.

The chain employs TRBV27 and TRBJ2-1; 8 bases match TRBD1. The V segment lost 0 bases and the J segment 10 bases; nucleotides outside the gene matches: 14. The CDR3 runs 17 residues. Germline CDR1 and CDR2: MNHEY and SMNVEV (reference sequence). The CDR3 bases are TGTGCCAGCAGTTTATCGGACAGGGCACGGGGACGGGGGGAGCAGTTCTTC. Translation gives CASSLSDRARGRGEQFF.

The rearrangement joins TRBV18 to TRBJ2-5; TRBD2 aligns across 12 bases. Germline assignment: CDR1 KGHSH and CDR2 LQKENI. The V segment lost 0 bases and the J segment 5 bases; nucleotides outside the gene matches: 10. The CDR3 is 18 residues long. The CDR3 bases are TGTGCCAGCTCACCACCCTCGACTAGCGGGGGTGTGAGGGAGACCCAGTACTTC. The encoded protein is CASSPPSTSGGVRETQYF.

This chain uses TRBV5-1 with TRBJ1-3; a weak D match, TRBD1 (5 bases). V gave up 4 bases and J gave up 0 bases, with 17 bases separating them. This CDR3 spans 17 amino acids. Germline V gene sequence: CDR1 SGHRS, CDR2 YFSETQ. CDR3 sequence (DNA): TGCGCCAGCAGCCACGAGGACAATTTCTACTCTGGAAACACCATATATTTT. This codes for CASSHEDNFYSGNTIYF.

The chain links TRBV19 to TRBJ2-6, with 7 bases that match TRBD1. Germline CDR1 reads LNHDA; CDR2 reads SQIVND (reference sequence). J was trimmed by 2 bases and V by 3 bases; bases with no gene match: 10. This CDR3 has 18 amino acids. CDR3 residues: CASSIGPLGTAGANVLTF. The CDR3 DNA reads TGTGCCAGTAGTATTGGCCCTCTCGGGACAGCTGGGGCCAACGTCCTGACTTTC.

The count of this clone is one. This rearrangement joins TRBV18 to TRBJ2-7; 9 nucleotides match TRBD1. The V segment lost 0 bases and the J segment 0 bases; nucleotides outside the gene matches: 0. From germline, CDR1 is KGHSH and CDR2 LQKENI. The CDR3 has 15 residues. The CDR3 protein is CASSPPTGGSYEQYF. DNA for the CDR3: TGTGCCAGCTCACCACCGACAGGGGGCTCCTACGAGCAGTACTTC.

This chain links TRBV7-9 with TRBJ1-6, with TRBD1 matching over 10 bases. In germline, CDR1 is SEHNR, CDR2 FQNEAQ (reference sequence). Germline trimming cut 5 bases from V and 7 bases from J; bases unmatched to any gene: 5. The length of the CDR3 is 15 residues. Here the CDR3 DNA reads TGTGCCAGCAGCCTAAGACAGGGGGCGAATTCACCCCTCCACTTT. It is translated as CASSLRQGANSPLHF.

The CDR3: CAISDVGGEGNIQYF. The CDR3 region has the DNA TGTGCCATCAGTGACGTCGGGGGGGAGGGAAACATTCAGTACTTC. This sequence joins TRBV10-3 and TRBJ2-4; 8 bases map to TRBD2. From germline, CDR1 is ENHRY and CDR2 SYGVKD. CDR3 length: 15 residues. The junction had 7 bases not matched to a gene; V was cut back by 3 bases and J by 6 bases.

V usage is TRBV4-1 and J usage is TRBJ2-3; 13 positions match TRBD2. The germline gives CDR1 MGHRA, CDR2 YSYEKL. CDR3 length: 17 amino acids. V was clipped by 4 bases and J by 2 bases; unmatched bases: 6. The CDR3 DNA is TGCGCCAGCAGCCGAAATGGACTAGCGGGGGACACAGATACGCAGTATTTT. Translating gives CASSRNGLAGDTDTQYF.

J is TRBJ2-7 and V is TRBV6-5; 7 bases are shared with TRBD1. The CDR3 runs 14 residues. The V gene end was trimmed by 6 bases and the J gene end by 0 bases; junction bases not matched to a gene: 5. The V gene's germline CDR1 is MNHEY and CDR2 SVGAGI. The CDR3 nucleotides are TGTGCCAGCAGGGACAGGTTAAGCTCCTACGAGCAGTACTTC. Translating it yields CASRDRLSSYEQYF.

The chain couples TRBV25-1 to TRBJ2-5; D may be TRBD2 (6 bases). V shed 7 bases and J shed 3 bases, with 15 bases lying between them. The CDR3 runs to 14 residues. Germline CDR1 MGHDK, CDR2 SYGVNS. The CDR3 coding sequence is TGTGCCAGCAACCGGCGGGGATCGGAAGAGACCCAGTACTTC. Protein product: CASNRRGSEETQYF.

This clone was counted a single time. The rearrangement links TRBV6-6 to TRBJ1-6; D gene ambiguous. The CDR3 loop spans 15 amino acids. Looked up from germline, CDR1 is MNHNY and CDR2 is SVGAGI (reference sequence). Trimming left V 2 bases short and J 7 bases short, with 12 bases between. The CDR3: CASSYGNGENSPLHF. CDR3 DNA sequence: TGTGCCAGCAGTTACGGGAACGGGGAGAATTCACCCCTCCACTTT.

The DNA for the CDR3 is TGCGCCAGCACTTACTCCTACGGGGGGGCAGGCACAGATACGCAGTATTTT. Translation: CASTYSYGGAGTDTQYF. The genes are TRBV4-1 and TRBJ2-3; 8 bases are a match to TRBD2. CDR1 and CDR2 from the germline V gene are MGHRA and YSYEKL. V dropped 7 bases and J dropped 1; count of bases not matched to a gene: 13. CDR3 length: 17 residues.

This sequence joins TRBV7-2 and TRBJ2-7, with a tentative D call TRBD2 (7 bases). Looked up from germline, CDR1 is SGHTA and CDR2 is FQGNSA. The CDR3 extends over 17 amino acids. Trimming shortened V by 1 base and J by 0 bases, and 16 bases separated the two germline ends. CDR3 protein: CASSLEGGGPSSYEQYF. CDR3 in DNA: TGTGCCAGCAGCTTAGAGGGCGGGGGCCCTTCCTCCTACGAGCAGTACTTC.

The DNA for the CDR3 is TGTGCCAGTAGTACAACCCACAGGGGTAACTATGGCTACACCTTC. Translation: CASSTTHRGNYGYTF. The chain recombines TRBV19 with TRBJ1-2; 7 bases are a match to TRBD1. The V gene's germline CDR1 is LNHDA and CDR2 SQIVND (reference sequence). This CDR3 contains 15 residues. After removal of 4 bases from V and 1 base from J, the junction contained 6 bases not matched to a gene.

The chain carries TRBV9 and TRBJ1-3; no clear D. This CDR3 has 16 residues. Between the trimmed V and J ends, which lost 0 bases and 3 bases, there was a span of 13 bases. The germline CDR1 and CDR2 sequences are SGDLS and YYNGEE. In DNA, the CDR3 is TGTGCCAGCAGCGTAGATGAGGGTTCCTTTGGAAACACCATATATTTT. This encodes CASSVDEGSFGNTIYF.

The rearrangement uses TRBV2 and TRBJ2-2; 7 bases line up with TRBD1. Germline lookup yields CDR1 SNHLY and CDR2 FYNNEI. V was pared by 5 bases and J by 3 bases, with 6 bases of the junction left unmatched. CDR3 length: 15 residues. This CDR3 reads CASSTPGQYTGELFF. The CDR3 coding sequence is TGTGCCAGCAGTACTCCGGGACAGTACACCGGGGAGCTGTTTTTT.

The chain links TRBV7-9 to TRBJ2-5, with D maybe TRBD2 (7 bases). Trimming removed 3 bases at V and 7 bases at J, with 18 bases between. Germline loops: CDR1 SEHNR, CDR2 FQNEAQ (reference sequence). The CDR3 has 15 residues. The chain's CDR3 is CASSFGGGPPGTQYF. DNA of the CDR3: TGTGCCAGCAGCTTCGGCGGGGGCCCCCCGGGGACCCAGTACTTC.

This clone was counted once. A read error may account for a junction end that differs from germline. The CDR3 spells CASSPPGTGEADTQYF. The CDR3 bases are TGTGCCAGCTCTCCACCCGGGACAGGGGAGGCAGATACGCAGTATTTT. The chain joins TRBV18 to TRBJ2-3, with 10 bases identical to TRBD1. Germline lookup yields CDR1 KGHSH and CDR2 LQKENI. This CDR3 region has 16 residues.

V gene TRBV10-3 combines with J gene TRBJ2-6; 11 positions agree with TRBD1. The ends lost 6 bases at V and 2 bases at J; junction bases unmatched: 3. The V gene's germline CDR1 is ENHRY and CDR2 SYGVKD. The CDR3 loop spans 16 amino acids. CDR3 DNA sequence: TGTGCCATCAGCGGGGACAGGGGGACTGGGGCCAACGTCCTGACTTTC. Its translation: CAISGDRGTGANVLTF.

The rearrangement links TRBV28 to TRBJ1-2, with 11 positions matching TRBD1. The junction had 3 bases not matched to a gene; V was cut back by 6 bases and J by 3 bases. The CDR3 has 14 amino acids. Per germline, CDR1 MDHEN and CDR2 SYDVKM. The CDR3 bases are TGTGCCAGCAGCCGGGACAGGGGGGACTATGGCTACACCTTC. Residues: CASSRDRGDYGYTF.

This chain connects TRBV5-1 to TRBJ2-2; 8 bases fit TRBD2. Trimming removed 1 base from V and 0 bases from J; junction bases left unmatched: 14. CDR3 length: 20 amino acids. Germline lookup yields CDR1 SGHRS and CDR2 YFSETQ. The CDR3 DNA is TGCGCCAGCAGCTTGCCCCGGACTAGCAGAGACCCACCGAACACCGGGGAGCTGTTTTTT. Its protein is CASSLPRTSRDPPNTGELFF.

This clone was seen a handful of times. The chain combines TRBV19 with TRBJ1-5; 8 positions match TRBD1. CDR3 length equals 14 residues. Germline V gene data show CDR1 as LNHDA and CDR2 as SQIVND (reference sequence). V lost 11 bases and J lost 1; bases outside the gene matches: 7. DNA for the CDR3: TGTGCCTCCTCGGACAGGGCCAGCAATCAGCCCCAGCATTTT. Translating gives CASSDRASNQPQHF.

V gene TRBV9 combines with J gene TRBJ2-3; D may be TRBD2 (6 bases). Germline CDR1 SGDLS, CDR2 YYNGEE. The CDR3 is 16 amino acids. Trimming cost V 0 bases and J 4 bases, with 15 bases left between them. The CDR3 DNA reads TGTGCCAGCAGCGTAGAGGCGGGGCCCCCCGCAGATACGCAGTATTTT. Its translation: CASSVEAGPPADTQYF.

V gene TRBV6-1 combines with J gene TRBJ2-1; D is possibly TRBD1 (5 bases). The CDR3 runs 15 residues. Deletions cut 6 bases from V and 4 bases from J, with 16 bases between. Germline V gene sequence: CDR1 MNHNS, CDR2 SASEGT. The chain's CDR3 is CASSQGRQGYNEQFF. CDR3 DNA sequence: TGTGCCAGCAGCCAAGGGCGGCAGGGTTACAATGAGCAGTTCTTC.

This chain links TRBV7-2 with TRBJ1-1, with TRBD1 matching over 7 bases. This CDR3 has 13 amino acids. V lost 5 bases to trimming and J lost 5 bases; unmatched junction nucleotides: 5. Germline V lookup: CDR1 SGHTA, CDR2 FQGNSA. The CDR3, as DNA: TGTGCCAGCAGCCGGGACAGCTGGACTGAAGCTTTCTTT. Residues: CASSRDSWTEAFF. Based on the CDR3 plus reference TRBV7-2 and TRBJ1-1, the full variable domain is GAGVSQSPSNKVTEKGKDVELRCDPISGHTALYWYRQSLGQGLEFLIYFQGNSAPDKSGLPSDRFSAERTGGSVSTLTIQRTQQEDSAVYLCASSRDSWTEAFFGQGTRLTVV.

The chain recombines TRBV28 with TRBJ2-1, with TRBD1 as a possible D gene (6 bases). Germline V gene lookup returns CDR1 MDHEN and CDR2 SYDVKM. The CDR3 is 18 amino acids. V dropped 3 bases and J dropped 3 bases, with 21 bases sitting between them. For the CDR3, the DNA is TGTGCCAGCAGTTTTTCTTTCCAGACAGGTACCAACTACAATGAGCAGTTCTTC. This encodes CASSFSFQTGTNYNEQFF.

The chain recombines TRBV18 with TRBJ1-4; 7 nucleotides line up with TRBD1. CDR1 is KGHSH and CDR2 is LQKENI in the germline V gene. After removal of 6 bases from V and 7 bases from J, the junction contained 8 bases not matched to a gene. This CDR3 spans 14 amino acids. The CDR3 here is CASSPRGQGEKLFF. The DNA of the CDR3 is TGTGCCAGCTCCCCAAGGGGGCAGGGTGAAAAACTGTTTTTT.

The chain uses TRBV15 and TRBJ2-7; D is perhaps TRBD2 (6 bases). The CDR3 consists of 14 residues. Germline V gene data show CDR1 as LNHNV and CDR2 as YYDKDF (reference sequence). Deletions cut 1 base from V and 0 bases from J, with 7 bases between. The CDR3 is CATSRGTTSYEQYF. The CDR3 DNA sequence: TGTGCCACCAGCAGAGGGACTACCTCCTACGAGCAGTACTTC.

V gene TRBV4-1 combines with J gene TRBJ2-1; TRBD2 matches at 11 bases. The CDR3 contains 16 residues. Germline CDR1 MGHRA, CDR2 YSYEKL. V lost 0 bases, J lost 7 bases, and 5 bases stayed unmatched. CDR3 nucleotide sequence: TGCGCCAGCAGCCAAGATCGAGTAGCGGGGGGGAATGAGCAGTTCTTC. It encodes CASSQDRVAGGNEQFF.

J is TRBJ2-3 and V is TRBV7-3; TRBD2 matches 11 bases. V was pared by 1 base and J by 4 bases, with 4 bases of the junction left unmatched. Germline V lookup: CDR1 SGHTA, CDR2 FQGTGA. This CDR3 comprises 16 residues. The DNA of the CDR3 is TGTGCCAGCAGCTTAAAGGTAGCGGGGGGGCCAGATACGCAGTATTTT. Translation gives CASSLKVAGGPDTQYF.

The genes are TRBV5-1 and TRBJ2-3, with 10 bases that match TRBD2. CDR1 is SGHRS, CDR2 YFSETQ, per germline. V gave up 1 base and J gave up 2 bases; unmatched junction bases: 7. The CDR3 has 17 amino acids. CDR3 coding DNA: TGCGCCAGCAGCTTGAGGGTAGCGGGGGGAGTCACAGATACGCAGTATTTT. It codes for CASSLRVAGGVTDTQYF. Based on the CDR3 plus reference TRBV5-1 and TRBJ2-3, the full variable domain is KAGVTQTPRYLIKTRGQQVTLSCSPISGHRSVSWYQQTPGQGLQFLFEYFSETQRNKGNFPGRFSGRQFSNSRSEMNVSTLELGDSALYLCASSLRVAGGVTDTQYFGPGTRLTVL.

The table lists this clone with a count of one. The chain employs TRBV19 and TRBJ1-3; 9 nucleotides line up with TRBD1. J lost 4 bases, V lost 3 bases, and 1 base had no gene match. Germline V gene lookup returns CDR1 LNHDA and CDR2 SQIVND (reference sequence). The CDR3 spans 14 residues. CDR3 amino acids: CASSIGTGGNTIYF. DNA for the CDR3: TGTGCCAGTAGTATCGGGACAGGGGGAAACACCATATATTTT.